The 10 T cell receptor beta chains reported below all come from one sample, sequenced in a study of response to subunit inactivated influenza vaccine. TCRdb reprocessed the RT-PCR reads with MiXCR, giving one entry per CDR3 protein. Among under 800,000 distinct CDR3 sequences listed, about 14% were seen once. Source: PBMCs from blood, taken 14 to 15 days before vaccination. The receptors were sampled from a man in his fifties or sixties who received an inactivated influenza vaccine.

This clonotype has more than one count but fewer than ten. The rearrangement joins TRBV3-1 to TRBJ2-3, with 8 bases identical to TRBD2. Trimming removed 1 base from V and 4 bases from J; junction bases left unmatched: 4. The germline gives CDR1 LGHDT, CDR2 YNNKEL (reference sequence). The CDR3 runs 15 residues. Here the CDR3 reads CASSQGSLAADTQYF. CDR3 DNA: TGTGCCAGCAGCCAAGGTTCACTAGCGGCAGATACGCAGTATTTT.

This clonotype was found a few times. V is TRBV5-1 and J is TRBJ2-1; TRBD2 aligns across 14 bases. The CDR3 has 17 residues. The germline CDR1 and CDR2 sequences are SGHRS and YFSETQ. J lost 6 bases, V lost 3 bases, and 8 bases had no gene match. CDR3 sequence (DNA): TGCGCCAGCAGCTCGCGGACCGGGACTAGCGGGAGCAATGAGCAGTTCTTC. Translation gives CASSSRTGTSGSNEQFF.

This clonotype occurred a few times. The genes are TRBV10-3 and TRBJ1-4; a possible D gene is TRBD1 (5 bases). Trimming took 4 bases from V and 8 from J, leaving 14 bases between them. CDR1 and CDR2 (germline): ENHRY, SYGVKD. CDR3 size: 14 residues. The DNA of the CDR3 is TGTGCCATCAGTGGGGACCTTCAGGCAGAAAAACTGTTTTTT. Its translation: CAISGDLQAEKLFF.

This clonotype has a handful of counts. The gene calls are TRBV7-3 and TRBJ2-5; 13 nucleotides match TRBD2. Germline V gene sequence: CDR1 SGHTA, CDR2 FQGTGA. Unmatched junction bases numbered 8, after V lost 6 bases and J lost 4 bases. This CDR3 has 16 amino acids. CDR3 in amino acids: CASSLTGLAGTETQYF. The CDR3 bases are TGTGCCAGCAGTCTGACGGGACTAGCGGGAACAGAGACCCAGTACTTC.

The J gene is TRBJ2-7, the V gene TRBV20-1, with D possibly matching TRBD1 (6 bases). Germline values: CDR1 DFQATT, CDR2 SNEGSKA (reference sequence). V shed 0 bases and J shed 12 bases, with 21 bases lying between them. This CDR3 has 14 amino acids. This chain's CDR3 is CSARDFTGRGNRYF. The CDR3 coding sequence is TGCAGTGCTAGAGATTTCACTGGCAGGGGAAATCGGTACTTC.

The sample holds a few counts of this clonotype. The rearrangement links TRBV25-1 to TRBJ2-7; 11 bases line up with TRBD2. The V and J ends lost 4 bases and 0 bases, in that order; junction bases with no gene match: 5. The CDR3 covers 16 residues. Germline V CDR1 and CDR2: MGHDK, SYGVNS. The CDR3 region is CASSAGLAGYSYEQYF. The CDR3 bases are TGTGCCAGCAGTGCTGGACTAGCGGGTTACTCCTACGAGCAGTACTTC.

The chain combines TRBV7-9 with TRBJ1-2; 8 nucleotides match TRBD1. Losses at the gene ends were 7 bases for V and 2 bases for J; bases not matched to a gene: 15. The germline V gene encodes CDR1 SEHNR and CDR2 FQNEAQ (reference sequence). The CDR3 runs to 17 residues. CDR3 sequence reads: CASTRRRTGSSNYGYTF. CDR3 nucleotide sequence: TGTGCCAGCACCCGACGGAGGACAGGGAGTTCCAACTATGGCTACACCTTC.

This clonotype was counted between two and nine times. The chain is built from TRBV28 and TRBJ1-2; weak D call: TRBD1 (6 bases). Per the germline V gene, CDR1 is MDHEN and CDR2 is SYDVKM. The CDR3 loop spans 15 amino acids. With 4 bases removed from V and 4 bases from J, the gap between germline ends came to 16 bases. CDR3 region: CASSSIVTGFYGYTF. In DNA, the CDR3 is TGTGCCAGCAGTTCTATAGTGACAGGCTTCTATGGCTACACCTTC.

This clonotype was seen more than once but under ten times. J is TRBJ1-6 and V is TRBV4-3; D might be TRBD1 (5 bases). V was trimmed by 0 bases and J by 6 bases, leaving 15 bases between them. The CDR3 extends over 17 amino acids. Germline CDR1 reads LGHNA; CDR2 reads YSLEER. The CDR3 is CASSQDRGDRSNSPLHF. The CDR3 DNA is TGCGCCAGCAGCCAAGATCGGGGGGATCGGAGTAATTCACCCCTCCACTTT.

This clonotype was found many times. This chain connects TRBV7-2 to TRBJ1-2, with 8 bases lining up with TRBD1. This CDR3 has 15 residues. Germline V lookup: CDR1 SGHTA, CDR2 FQGNSA. Trimming removed 4 bases from V and 2 bases from J; junction bases left unmatched: 6. CDR3 loop: CASSSRTGNNYGYTF. The CDR3 DNA reads as TGTGCCAGCAGCTCCCGGACAGGGAACAACTATGGCTACACCTTC. Together with reference TRBV7-2 and TRBJ1-2, the CDR3 gives the full variable domain: GAGVSQSPSNKVTEKGKDVELRCDPISGHTALYWYRQSLGQGLEFLIYFQGNSAPDKSGLPSDRFSAERTGGSVSTLTIQRTQQEDSAVYLCASSSRTGNNYGYTFGSGTRLTVV.